What follows describes a single T cell receptor beta chain. The antigen is undetermined. The entry originates in a study of identical twins. Findings of the study overall: With abundant cord blood beta clonotypes, insertions were fewer; memory repertoires showed no such pattern. Invariant MAIT and iNKT cells may have partly biased zero-insertion analyses.

Germline CDR1 reads LGHDT; CDR2 reads YNNKEL (reference sequence). V was clipped by 0 bases and J by 2 bases, with 14 bases between them. The CDR3 has 16 amino acids. Only healthy Caucasians were included as donors. TCRdb re-called the 5' RACE reads through MiXCR, storing one row per CDR3 protein. This sample has roughly 1.6 million distinct CDR3 sequences, with around 33% found just once. The sequenced sample consisted of cord blood. This receptor was taken from a newborn girl in good health. The V call is TRBV3-1, the J call TRBJ2-7; TRBD2 might be the D (6 bases). The CDR3 is CASSQEGGDLPYEQYF. CDR3 bases: TGTGCCAGCAGCCAAGAGGGAGGAGACTTGCCCTACGAGCAGTACTTC.